These 5 T cell receptor beta chains were all obtained from the same sample, sequenced in a study of T-cell memory formation after mild COVID-19. Via MiXCR, TCRdb re-called the 5' RACE reads, giving one row per CDR3 protein. The sample has about 400,000 distinct CDR3 sequences, around an eighth seen once. Sequenced sample: PBMCs or a T cell subset sorted from them (not recorded which). These receptors were obtained from a man younger than 30 who had mild COVID-19 (a few samples of this study predate the infection). Cell type and time point are not known.

This chain connects TRBV28 to TRBJ1-5; TRBD1 is a possible D gene (6 bases). CDR1 MDHEN and CDR2 SYDVKM come from the germline V gene. This CDR3 has 15 residues. V was shortened by 6 bases and J by 3 bases, with 15 bases between the two germline ends. CDR3 sequence: CASRGADFSNQPQHF. The DNA of the CDR3 is TGTGCCAGCAGGGGGGCTGACTTTTCCAATCAGCCCCAGCATTTT. The variable domain in full, completed from reference TRBV28 and TRBJ1-5, reads DVKVTQSSRYLVKRTGEKVFLECVQDMDHENMFWYRQDPGLGLRLIYFSYDVKMKEKGDIPEGYSVSREKKERFSLILESASTNQTSMYLCASRGADFSNQPQHFGDGTRLSIL.

This clonotype was observed a few times. The gene calls are TRBV6-2 or TRBV6-3 and TRBJ1-1; D might be TRBD1 (5 bases). This CDR3 is built from 17 residues. Per the germline V gene, CDR1 is MNHEY and CDR2 is SVGEGT. V was shortened by 0 bases and J by 11 bases, with 25 bases between the two germline ends. The CDR3 DNA follows: TGTGCCAGCAGTTACTCGTTCTTTGACGGGCACCTCCGGGGGGCTTTCTTT. Protein sequence: CASSYSFFDGHLRGAFF.

This clonotype was seen repeatedly, ten times or more. The V and J genes are TRBV25-1 and TRBJ1-1, with D hard to call. This CDR3 comprises 14 residues. Germline assignment: CDR1 MGHDK and CDR2 SYGVNS. Between the trimmed V and J ends, which lost 7 bases and 0 bases, there was a span of 12 bases. The CDR3 DNA follows: TGTGCCAGCATAAGGTCTGAGGTGAACACTGAAGCTTTCTTT. This translates into CASIRSEVNTEAFF. The full variable domain, rest sourced from reference TRBV25-1 and TRBJ1-1, is EADIYQTPRYLVIGTGKKITLECSQTMGHDKMYWYQQDPGMELHLIHYSYGVNSTEKGDLSSESTVSRIRTEHFPLTLESARPSHTSQYLCASIRSEVNTEAFFGQGTRLTVV.

Only a few counts were recorded for this clonotype. The rearrangement joins TRBV3-2 to TRBJ2-3; the D segment call TRBD1 is taken from the table without a DNA check. TRBV3-2 is termed a pseudogene. The CDR3 has 15 residues. The CDR3 DNA follows: TGTGCCAGCAGCCCTAGGTTCAGGGTCACAGATACGCAGTATTTT. Amino acids: CASSPRFRVTDTQYF.

Notes on this clonotype: At one boundary the junction diverges from the germline segment, which might be a read error. The V call is TRBV7-2, the J call TRBJ2-2, with D unclear. Germline loops: CDR1 SGHTA, CDR2 FQGNSA. CDR3 length equals 15 residues. CDR3 nucleotide sequence: TGTGCCAGCAGCGGAATTAGGAGAAACATCGGGGAGCTGTTTTTT. Translated: CASSGIRRNIGELFF.